This T cell receptor (beta chain) was recovered during a study of T-cell reconstitution after alpha-beta-depleted transplantation in children. This clonotype was recorded at least ten times. Unique molecular identifiers were incorporated during preparation of the TCRbeta library. MiXCR, run by TCRdb on the PCR reads, gives a single entry per CDR3 protein. The sample holds about 360,000 distinct CDR3 sequences, roughly 15% seen once. Trimming took off 2 bases at V and 3 bases at J, with 12 bases between the two ends. There are 15 residues in the CDR3. Germline-derived CDR1 and CDR2 are SGDLS and YYNGEE.

The J gene is TRBJ1-5, the V gene TRBV9, with D possibly being TRBD1 (6 bases). The receptor comes from a human donor who donated a stem cell graft to a child with Fanconi anemia. The source material was PBMCs, sampled from the stem cell graft. The CDR3 DNA reads as TGTGCCAGCAGCGTTTTGCCAGGGGACAATCAGCCCCAGCATTTT. It translates to CASSVLPGDNQPQHF.